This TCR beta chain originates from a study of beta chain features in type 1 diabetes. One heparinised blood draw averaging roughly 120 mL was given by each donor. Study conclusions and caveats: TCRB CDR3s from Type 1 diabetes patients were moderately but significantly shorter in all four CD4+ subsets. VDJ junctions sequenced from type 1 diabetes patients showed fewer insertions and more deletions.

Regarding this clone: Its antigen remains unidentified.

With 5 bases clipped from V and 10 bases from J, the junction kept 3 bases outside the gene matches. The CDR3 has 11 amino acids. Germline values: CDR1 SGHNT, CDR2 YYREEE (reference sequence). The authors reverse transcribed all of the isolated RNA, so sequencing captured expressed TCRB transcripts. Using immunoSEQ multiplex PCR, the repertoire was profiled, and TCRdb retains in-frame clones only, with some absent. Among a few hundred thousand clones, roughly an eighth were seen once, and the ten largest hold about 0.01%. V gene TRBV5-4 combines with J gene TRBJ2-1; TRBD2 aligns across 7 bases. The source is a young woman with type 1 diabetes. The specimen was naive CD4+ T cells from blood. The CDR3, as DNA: TGTGCCAGCAGACGGGACTACGAGCAGTTCTTC. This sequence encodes CASRRDYEQFF.